The 8 T cell receptor beta chains listed next were all sequenced from one sample in a study of T cell responses to AZD1222 COVID-19 vaccine. Sequencing was performed with immunoSEQ multiplex PCR; in TCRdb, only in-frame clones are kept and a portion is missing. The repertoire holds some 120,000 clones, with approximately 89% as singletons. The sample was peripheral blood, taken on day 0 of AZD1222 vaccination. The source of these receptors is an adult in good health.

Only one count was recorded for this clone. The rearrangement joins TRBV19 to TRBJ1-1, with unresolved D. V lost 7 bases and J lost 3, with 6 bases in between. The CDR3 spans 11 residues. Germline V gene lookup returns CDR1 LNHDA and CDR2 SQIVND (reference sequence). This CDR3 is CASKVYTEAFF. In DNA, the CDR3 is TGTGCCAGTAAGGTCTACACTGAAGCTTTCTTT.

This rearrangement joins TRBV5-6 to TRBJ1-4; D unclear. This CDR3 comprises 15 residues. CDR1 is SGHDT, CDR2 YYEEEE, per germline. V lost 0 bases to trimming and J lost 5 bases, with 11 bases between them. The CDR3 region has the DNA TGTGCCAGCAGCTTGGATTACGGGAACAATGAAAAACTGTTTTTT. It yields the protein CASSLDYGNNEKLFF.

V is TRBV18 and J is TRBJ1-1; no reliable D call. V was clipped by 1 base and J by 1 base, with 10 bases between them. CDR1 is KGHSH and CDR2 is LQKENI in the germline V gene. The CDR3 has 15 residues. The CDR3 region is CASSPRSDPNTEAFF. The CDR3 region has the DNA TGTGCCAGCTCACCACGCTCAGACCCGAACACTGAAGCTTTCTTT. Using reference TRBV18 and TRBJ1-1 for the parts outside the CDR3, the full variable domain is NAGVMQNPRHLVRRRGQEARLRCSPMKGHSHVYWYRQLPEEGLKFMVYLQKENIIDESGMPKERFSAEFPKEGPSILRIQQVVRGDSAAYFCASSPRSDPNTEAFFGQGTRLTVV.

This sequence joins TRBV15 and TRBJ1-4; 8 nucleotides agree with TRBD1. J gave up 2 bases and V 1 base, and 3 bases lay outside the gene matches. CDR3 length equals 16 residues. The V gene's germline CDR1 is LNHNV and CDR2 YYDKDF (reference sequence). CDR3 in amino acids: CATSRGQGATNEKLFF. In DNA, the CDR3 is TGTGCCACCAGCAGAGGGCAGGGGGCTACTAATGAAAAACTGTTTTTT.

The chain combines TRBV11-3 with TRBJ1-2; D possibly corresponds to TRBD1 (5 bases). V gave up 6 bases and J gave up 1 base, with 18 bases separating them. This CDR3 is built from 16 residues. Germline values: CDR1 SGHNT, CDR2 YENEEA. The CDR3, as DNA: TGTGCCAGCAGTCTGGACCCGGGACGGGGTAACTATGGCTACACCTTC. Translation: CASSLDPGRGNYGYTF.

This clone has only one observation. J is TRBJ1-2 and V is TRBV6-1, with D maybe TRBD1 (5 bases). This CDR3 region has 15 residues. The germline V gene encodes CDR1 MNHNS and CDR2 SASEGT. With 0 bases removed from V and 4 bases from J, the gap between germline ends came to 12 bases. The chain's CDR3 is CASSEALTAAYGYTF. CDR3 bases: TGTGCCAGCAGTGAAGCCTTGACAGCCGCCTATGGCTACACCTTC.

The V call is TRBV12-3 or TRBV12-4, the J call TRBJ2-7, with 8 nucleotides matching TRBD1. This CDR3 spans 13 amino acids. Germline trimming cut 7 bases from V and 4 bases from J; bases unmatched to any gene: 6. CDR3 sequence (DNA): TGTGCCAGCACCAAAGGGGACAGGTACGAGCAGTACTTC. It specifies CASTKGDRYEQYF.

V and J are TRBV2 and TRBJ1-2, with D possibly being TRBD1 (5 bases). Trimming removed 3 bases at V and 7 bases at J, with 12 bases between. In germline, CDR1 is SNHLY, CDR2 FYNNEI. This CDR3 spans 13 amino acids. The CDR3 region is CASSDQRDPGYTF. The CDR3 coding sequence is TGTGCCAGCAGTGACCAAAGGGACCCTGGCTACACCTTC.